The rows below give T cell receptor beta chains drawn from one sample of a study of T cell repertoires in cytomegalovirus infection. Their cognate antigens are unknown. Using its own MiXCR run on the reads, TCRdb lists one record per CDR3 protein. The profile shows roughly 80,000 distinct CDR3 sequences, roughly a quarter of them singletons. This specimen was CD8+ T cells from cultured PBMCs, taken from culture after CMV antigen stimulation. The receptors derive from a human donor in good health (CMV status not recorded). Some clones in this sample may be carry-over from other donors' samples. CDR3s include the opening cysteine and the closing phenylalanine or tryptophan. The D gene is left open where the match is weak.

d_gene	v_gene	j_gene	CDR3aa
.	TRBV5-6	TRBJ1-3	CASSPGHTSGNTIYF
.	TRBV27	TRBJ2-2	CASSLIGGTGELFF
.	TRBV6-2/TRBV6-3	TRBJ1-1	CASTKGKNTEAFF
TRBD2	TRBV6-5	TRBJ2-2	CASSDPGTTNTGELFF
.	TRBV7-6	TRBJ2-5	CASSLGPVGKTQYF
TRBD2	TRBV6-2/TRBV6-3	TRBJ2-5	CASSPGTSDQETQYF
.	TRBV7-2	TRBJ1-3	CASSPDQRIGNTIYF
TRBD1	TRBV7-9	TRBJ2-5	CASSPFPGQPTQETQYF
TRBD2	TRBV7-9	TRBJ2-5	CASSFPPGTSGGAGETQYF
.	TRBV4-3	TRBJ1-2	CASSQEVVGKGYTF
.	TRBV7-9	TRBJ2-5	CASSTRAEVQETQYF
.	TRBV5-6	TRBJ1-6	CASSLIQEDNSPLHF
.	TRBV19	TRBJ1-1	CASSIGGRNTEAFF
TRBD2	TRBV7-3	TRBJ2-1	CASSNYGGASYNEQFF
.	TRBV7-9	TRBJ2-2	CASSLAQGTANTGELFF
.	TRBV7-6	TRBJ1-2	CATIDSIDRANYGYTF
TRBD1	TRBV6-1	TRBJ1-5	CASGRGLDQPQHF
.	TRBV2	TRBJ1-1	CASPTSTEAFF
.	TRBV20-1	TRBJ1-6	CSASPQGTLYNSPLHF
TRBD2	TRBV27	TRBJ2-2	CASSRTGGDTGELFF
TRBD1	TRBV12-3/TRBV12-4	TRBJ2-5	CASSSPGQATNLQETQYF
TRBD1	TRBV10-2	TRBJ1-1	CASSDSGTGAWDTEAFF
.	TRBV28	TRBJ1-1	CASRPRGRDVDTEAFF